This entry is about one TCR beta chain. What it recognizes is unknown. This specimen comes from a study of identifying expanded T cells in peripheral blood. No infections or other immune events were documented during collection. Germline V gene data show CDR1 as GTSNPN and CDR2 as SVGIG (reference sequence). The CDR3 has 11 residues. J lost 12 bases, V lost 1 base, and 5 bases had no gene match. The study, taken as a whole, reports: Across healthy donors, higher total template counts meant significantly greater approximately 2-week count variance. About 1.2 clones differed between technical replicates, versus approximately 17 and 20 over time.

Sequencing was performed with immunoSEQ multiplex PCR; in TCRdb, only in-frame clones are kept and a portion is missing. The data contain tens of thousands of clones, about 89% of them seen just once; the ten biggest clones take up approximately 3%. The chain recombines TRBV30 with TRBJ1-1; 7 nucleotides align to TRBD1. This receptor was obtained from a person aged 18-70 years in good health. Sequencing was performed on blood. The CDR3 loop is CAWSEGGESFF. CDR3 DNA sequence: TGTGCCTGGAGTGAAGGGGGCGAGTCTTTCTTT.